The 25 T cell receptor beta chains in this list originate from one sample, sequenced in a study of T cells in Graves' hyperthyroidism and ophthalmopathy. Amplified TCR beta CDR3 regions derived from RNA transcripts. A first-round RT-PCR of the TCR CDR3 used the HTBI primer set. Each CDR3 protein gets one entry after TCRdb re-called the multiplex PCR reads with MiXCR. This table holds a few hundred thousand distinct CDR3 sequences, about a fifth found once. Sequencing was carried out using blood. The receptors here all came from a woman aged 18-29 years with Graves' hyperthyroidism.

The table lists this clonotype with a count of one. At one of its ends the junction is not consistent with the germline gene, which may arise from a read error. The chain uses TRBV6-4 and TRBJ1-1; D remains unclear. Germline CDR1 MRHNA, CDR2 SNTAGT. The CDR3 loop spans 14 amino acids. CDR3 in DNA: TGTGCCAGCAGTCTCGGCATGGACCGCACTGATGCTTTCTTT. Translated, it gives CASSLGMDRTDAFF.

This clonotype was observed at least ten times. V usage is TRBV30 and J usage is TRBJ2-7; 7 bases align to TRBD2. The germline CDR1 and CDR2 sequences are GTSNPN and SVGIG (reference sequence). CDR3 length: 15 residues. The junction had 13 bases not matched to a gene; V was cut back by 5 bases and J by 3 bases. CDR3 residues: CAWGGAGRVFYEQYF. The CDR3 region has the DNA TGTGCCTGGGGGGGTGCAGGGAGGGTTTTCTACGAGCAGTACTTC.

This clonotype has at least ten counts. The J gene is TRBJ1-5, the V gene TRBV12-3 or TRBV12-4; D gene uncertain. Trimming stripped 0 bases from V and 2 bases from J, with 8 bases between. The CDR3 runs to 15 residues. CDR3 nucleotide sequence: TGTGCCAGCAGTTTAGCGGGCCGACGCAATCAGCCCCAGCATTTT. Amino acids: CASSLAGRRNQPQHF.

This clonotype was recorded at least ten times. The rearrangement uses TRBV6-4 and TRBJ1-5; perhaps TRBD1 as D (6 bases). Between the trimmed V and J ends, which lost 6 bases and 1 base, there was a span of 19 bases. CDR3 length equals 17 residues. From germline, CDR1 is MRHNA and CDR2 SNTAGT. The CDR3 bases are TGTGCCAGCAGCAGGGTAAGAGGGGGTAGCAGCAATCAGCCCCAGCATTTT. Translation gives CASSRVRGGSSNQPQHF.

This clonotype has at least ten counts. The chain couples TRBV6-1 to TRBJ1-1; D uncertain. Trimming stripped 2 bases from V and 0 bases from J, with 10 bases between. This CDR3 region has 15 residues. Per the germline V gene, CDR1 is MNHNS and CDR2 is SASEGT. CDR3 region: CASSELAGLNTEAFF. CDR3 DNA: TGTGCCAGCAGTGAACTGGCAGGACTGAACACTGAAGCTTTCTTT.

This clonotype was seen ten or more times. The gene calls are TRBV6-1 and TRBJ2-7, with a weak D call TRBD1 (7 bases). CDR1 and CDR2 from the germline V gene are MNHNS and SASEGT. This CDR3 has 15 residues. Trimming stripped 11 bases from V and 5 bases from J, with 25 bases between. The DNA of the CDR3 is TGTGCCGTTCACCTCAGGGGGGTCTTCCCCCACGAGCAGTACTTC. Its translation is CAVHLRGVFPHEQYF.

This clonotype was recorded many times. The rearrangement joins TRBV12-3 or TRBV12-4 to TRBJ2-2; 9 nucleotides agree with TRBD2. V lost 6 bases to trimming and J lost 4 bases; unmatched junction nucleotides: 9. The CDR3 contains 16 residues. CDR3: CASRPLAGLTTGELFF. Written as DNA, the CDR3 is TGTGCCAGCAGGCCGCTAGCGGGGCTGACCACCGGGGAGCTGTTTTTT.

This clonotype was seen only once. The V gene is TRBV6-2 or TRBV6-3, the J gene TRBJ2-7, with a weak D call TRBD2 (6 bases). Looked up from germline, CDR1 is MNHEY and CDR2 is SVGEGT. The ends were cut back, 7 bases at V and 3 bases at J, with 16 bases in the middle. CDR3 length equals 14 residues. CDR3 nucleotide sequence: TGTGCCAGCATGCGGGACCCCCTAGGCTACGAGCAGTACTTC. Amino acids: CASMRDPLGYEQYF.

The V call is TRBV20-1, the J call TRBJ1-2; D not certain. The CDR3 contains 13 residues. Trimming took off 3 bases at V and 1 base at J, with 9 bases between the two ends. CDR1 is DFQATT and CDR2 is SNEGSKA in the germline V gene (reference sequence). CDR3 coding DNA: TGCAGTGCTAGGATACAGTTTAACTATGGCTACACCTTC. This encodes CSARIQFNYGYTF.

In regard to this clonotype: A much larger clone differs from this one at a single base, so this may be a read error. The chain carries TRBV5-7 and TRBJ1-5; D gene unclear. TRBV5-7 is an ORF, with its function uncertain. The CDR3 has 11 amino acids. CDR3: CASSLGEPQDF. The CDR3 nucleotides are TGTGCCAGCAGCTTGGGTGAGCCCCAGGATTTT.

This clonotype was recorded a few times. The chain has TRBV19 and TRBJ1-1, with 8 bases matching TRBD1. Germline CDR1 is LNHDA and CDR2 is SQIVND (reference sequence). V shed 3 bases and J 4 bases; nucleotides not matched to a gene: 7. The CDR3 runs to 15 residues. The DNA for the CDR3 is TGTGCCAGTAGTATGGCACAGGGGGTGGGCACTGAAGCTTTCTTT. Amino acid sequence: CASSMAQGVGTEAFF.

This chain links TRBV7-8 with TRBJ2-7; no clear D. Germline CDR1 is SGHVS and CDR2 is FQNEAQ. The CDR3 covers 16 residues. V lost 1 base and J 3 bases, leaving 16 bases between the germline ends. CDR3 DNA: TGTGCCAGCAGCTTAGGCGTCCCGGTGGTTGGCTACGAGCAGTACTTC. Its protein is CASSLGVPVVGYEQYF.

V usage is TRBV15 and J usage is TRBJ2-7, with TRBD2 matching over 7 bases. After removal of 5 bases from V and 6 bases from J, the junction contained 4 bases not matched to a gene. Germline assignment: CDR1 LNHNV and CDR2 YYDKDF (reference sequence). The CDR3 is 12 amino acids. CDR3 residues: CATSFGTTEQYF. As DNA, the CDR3 is TGTGCCACCAGCTTCGGGACTACCGAGCAGTACTTC.

Turning to this clonotype: Being one base from a much bigger clone, this may be a read error. V usage is TRBV11-2 and J usage is TRBJ2-7; a weak D match, TRBD1 (6 bases). The V gene's germline CDR1 is SGHAT and CDR2 FQNNGV. The CDR3 runs to 12 residues. The CDR3 loop reads CTSGEQGFEQYF. CDR3 in DNA: TGTACCAGCGGAGAACAGGGCTTCGAGCAGTACTTC.

This clonotype was picked up a small number of times. This chain joins TRBV5-6 and TRBJ2-7; D not resolved. This CDR3 is built from 14 residues. The germline gives CDR1 SGHDT, CDR2 YYEEEE. Trimming took 4 bases from V and 0 from J, leaving 11 bases between them. Here the CDR3 DNA reads TGTGCCAGCAGCGGGCGGCTGTACTCCTACGAGCAGTACTTC. It is translated as CASSGRLYSYEQYF.

This clonotype was seen repeatedly, ten times or more. A read error is possible here, since a much larger clone lies one base away. V is TRBV6-5 and J is TRBJ1-2; D not certain. Germline V gene sequence: CDR1 MNHEY, CDR2 SVGAGI. The CDR3 consists of 14 residues. V lost 2 bases to trimming and J lost 4 bases, with 11 bases between them. The CDR3 DNA reads as TGTGCCAGCAGTTACCTTCCGGTTAGCTATGGCTACACCTTC. It codes for CASSYLPVSYGYTF.

This clonotype was detected many times. The chain uses TRBV12-3 or TRBV12-4 and TRBJ1-1; no firm D call. The CDR3 totals 17 residues. V was clipped by 3 bases and J by 1 base, with 18 bases between them. The CDR3 sequence is CASSFFPGIRENTEAFF. The CDR3 bases are TGTGCCAGCAGTTTTTTTCCGGGGATTAGGGAGAACACTGAAGCTTTCTTT.

The table lists this clonotype with many counts. This chain links TRBV30 with TRBJ1-2; TRBD1 is a possible D gene (6 bases). The V gene's germline CDR1 is GTSNPN and CDR2 SVGIG (reference sequence). Deletions cut 8 bases from V and 7 bases from J, with 14 bases between. This CDR3 spans 11 amino acids. The CDR3 nucleotides read TGTGCCCGGACAGTTCATGGTGGCTACACCTTC. Protein sequence: CARTVHGGYTF.

This chain connects TRBV18 to TRBJ1-1; TRBD1 aligns across 7 bases. This CDR3 region has 15 residues. V lost 2 bases, J lost 4 bases, and 7 bases stayed unmatched. CDR1 and CDR2 (germline): KGHSH, LQKENI. The chain's CDR3 is CASSPRGLPSTEAFF. As DNA, the CDR3 is TGTGCCAGCTCACCAAGGGGGCTTCCATCCACTGAAGCTTTCTTT.

This clonotype has at least ten counts. The chain combines TRBV6-1 with TRBJ2-5, with D possibly TRBD2 on 6 matching bases. This CDR3 contains 13 residues. The germline gives CDR1 MNHNS, CDR2 SASEGT. Trimming removed 10 bases from V and 1 base from J, with 13 bases in between. The CDR3 sequence: CANGPGLQETQYF. The CDR3 DNA follows: TGTGCCAACGGACCGGGACTCCAAGAGACCCAGTACTTC.

In this sample, this clonotype turned up many times. The V gene is TRBV4-2, the J gene TRBJ2-5, with 10 bases lining up with TRBD2. CDR1 and CDR2 from the germline V gene are LGHNA and YNFKEQ. With V trimmed by 0 bases and J by 4 bases, 5 bases remained unmatched. CDR3 length equals 16 residues. CDR3 protein: CASSQDLAGAGETQYF. The CDR3 nucleotides read TGTGCCAGCAGCCAAGACCTAGCGGGGGCAGGAGAGACCCAGTACTTC.

This clonotype was seen many times. The chain recombines TRBV7-9 with TRBJ1-1; 9 positions agree with TRBD1. The CDR3 loop spans 15 amino acids. In germline, CDR1 is SEHNR, CDR2 FQNEAQ (reference sequence). Trimming at V came to 5 bases and at J to 10 bases, leaving 14 bases not matched to a gene. Here the CDR3 DNA reads TGTGCCAGCAGCCGCACCGGACAGGGGCAGAAGGTAGCTTTCTTT. It specifies CASSRTGQGQKVAFF.

In its sample, this clonotype was seen many times. The gene calls are TRBV19 and TRBJ2-7, with a weak D call TRBD1 (6 bases). The V gene's germline CDR1 is LNHDA and CDR2 SQIVND (reference sequence). V was cut by 6 bases and J by 7 bases, with 19 bases left in between. This CDR3 comprises 14 residues. The CDR3 nucleotides read TGTGCCAGTAGGTCGCCAGGGGTCCTAACTGAGCAGTACTTC. The encoded protein is CASRSPGVLTEQYF.

This clonotype was counted only a few times. The chain employs TRBV4-1 and TRBJ1-6, with D possibly being TRBD1 (6 bases). Germline V gene lookup returns CDR1 MGHRA and CDR2 YSYEKL. The CDR3 has 14 residues. Trimming stripped 5 bases from V and 8 bases from J, with 13 bases between. CDR3 sequence (DNA): TGCGCCAGCAGCTCCGGGACAATCTATTCACCCCTCCACTTT. Translation: CASSSGTIYSPLHF.

Many counts were recorded for this clonotype. The rearrangement joins TRBV5-5 to TRBJ1-2; D is uncertain. Germline V gene data show CDR1 as SGHKS and CDR2 as YYEKEE (reference sequence). The CDR3 contains 13 residues. Trimming removed 4 bases at V and 4 bases at J, with 11 bases between. CDR3 protein: CASSVQFAYGYTF. The CDR3 coding sequence is TGTGCCAGCAGCGTACAGTTTGCCTATGGCTACACCTTC.